This T cell receptor (beta chain) is from a study of beta chain features in type 1 diabetes. Study-level findings and limits: High-TCR-expressing cells could be over-represented by cDNA sequencing.

This CDR3 comprises 14 residues. The germline V gene has CDR1 MDHEN and CDR2 SYDVKM. Trimming left V 4 bases short and J 4 bases short, with 14 bases between. Since all of the isolated RNA was reverse transcribed, expressed TCRB transcripts were what got sequenced. The data were produced by immunoSEQ multiplex PCR, yet TCRdb's version contains in-frame clones alone and is incomplete. The table shows about 360,000 clones, with about 12% occurring only once. Details on this clone: Its antigen is not identified.

One heparinised blood draw, averaging about 116 mL, came from each donor. The sequence derives from a man in his late teens or twenties in good health. V gene TRBV28 combines with J gene TRBJ2-7; maybe TRBD2 (6 bases). The source material was naive CD4+ T cells from blood. The CDR3 loop reads CASSSRRELYEQYF. In nucleotides, the CDR3 is TGTGCCAGCAGTTCTCGTCGGGAGCTTTACGAGCAGTACTTC.